Reported below is one T cell receptor beta chain. As yet, its antigen is unknown. Donors sampled were nominally healthy, though unrecorded immune exposures were likely. CDR1 is GTSNPN, CDR2 SVGIG, per germline (reference sequence). The CDR3 runs to 13 residues. Deletions cut 4 bases from V and 2 bases from J, with 12 bases between. The sample comes from a study of cytomegalovirus exposure and HLA in healthy donors. Study overall: Out of about 180 million T cells, an earlier analysis found 117 million unique TCR beta sequences in total.

Researchers ran the PCR with 60 Vbeta and 13 Jbeta primers. TCRdb's table, derived via immunoSEQ multiplex PCR, lists solely in-frame clones and lacks some. The table has roughly 130,000 clones, roughly 71% seen once; the top ten hold 5.8%. Findings and caveats of the study: Reported findings show TCR beta sequences accurately forecast HLA-A and HLA-B alleles in most subjects.

Source material: PBMCs. This receptor was identified in a woman in her forties or fifties in good health and CMV-seropositive. The chain employs TRBV30 and TRBJ2-7, with TRBD1 as a possible D gene (5 bases). The CDR3 nucleotides read TGTGCCTGGACAGGCAGGGTCCCCTACGAGCAGTACTTC. It translates to CAWTGRVPYEQYF.